This is a list of T cell receptor beta chains from one sample in a study of technical replicates of blood from four donors. The table came from immunoSEQ multiplex PCR; TCRdb's copy has only in-frame clones and leaves some out. The sample contains some 80,000 clones, 80% to 90% of which appear only once. The source material was PBMCs. Source of these receptors: a human donor in good health. Some clones in this sample may be carry-over from other donors' samples. The CDR3 runs from the conserved cysteine through the conserved F or W. The D gene is left open where the match is weak. Size tells how often a clone was seen (once, few, many) or the class of an expanded clone, and some rows leave it out.

clone_size	d_call	v_call	j_call	cdr3_nt	cdr3_aa
.	TRBD1	TRBV18	TRBJ2-7	TGTGCCAGCTCACCACCCATGACAGGGGGCAGGGGGGAGCAGTACTTC	CASSPPMTGGRGEQYF
.	.	TRBV6-1	TRBJ2-7	TGTGCCAGCAGTGACCCCGGGACTTCCCCCTACGAGCAGTACTTC	CASSDPGTSPYEQYF
.	.	TRBV2	TRBJ2-2	TGTGCCAGCCTGTACTTCACCGGGGAGCTGTTTTTT	CASLYFTGELFF
.	TRBD1	TRBV5-6	TRBJ1-6	TGTGCCAGCAGCTCCCTCAGGGGGCTGCGGAATTCACCCCTCCACTTT	CASSSLRGLRNSPLHF
.	.	TRBV4-1	TRBJ2-2	TGCGCCAGCAGCCTAACTGGGGAGCTGTTTTTT	CASSLTGELFF
.	TRBD1	TRBV25-1	TRBJ2-7	TGTGCCAGCAGTGCTCCGACAGGGGCCTCCTACGAGCAGTACTTC	CASSAPTGASYEQYF
.	TRBD1	TRBV6-1	TRBJ2-7	TGTGCCAGCAGTGAATTGGGACAGGCCTACGAGCAGTACTTC	CASSELGQAYEQYF
.	.	TRBV5-1	TRBJ1-3	TGCGCCAGCAGCTCCTCAGACTCGCTCGGAAACACCATATATTTT	CASSSSDSLGNTIYF
once	TRBD1	TRBV5-1	TRBJ2-7	TGCGCCAGCAGCTTATTCTCGGGACAGCCCTACGAGCAGTACTTC	CASSLFSGQPYEQYF
.	TRBD1	TRBV29-1	TRBJ2-5	TGCAGCGTTGAATCAGGGACAGGGCAGACCCAGTACTTC	CSVESGTGQTQYF
few	.	TRBV9	TRBJ1-1	TGTGCCAGCAGCGCGTATCTGAACACTGAAGCTTTCTTT	CASSAYLNTEAFF
.	.	TRBV4-3	TRBJ1-1	TGCGCCAGCAGCCAAGATTCGCAGGGGATATTCACTGAAGCTTTCTTT	CASSQDSQGIFTEAFF
.	.	TRBV11-2	TRBJ1-5	TGTGCCAGCAGTCTGGGCCCTAGCAATCAGCCCCAGCATTTT	CASSLGPSNQPQHF
.	.	TRBV25-1	TRBJ2-5	TGTGCCAGCAAGTCGCCACAGCCTTACCAAGAGACCCAGTACTTC	CASKSPQPYQETQYF
.	TRBD1	TRBV9	TRBJ1-1	TGTGCCAGCAGCCCTCGGACAGGGCGGAACACTGAAGCTTTCTTT	CASSPRTGRNTEAFF
.	.	TRBV28	TRBJ1-4	TGTGCCAGCAGCTCCAGTAGGGGTTTCGAGGAAAAACTGTTTTTT	CASSSSRGFEEKLFF
.	.	TRBV29-1	TRBJ2-7	TGCAGCGCCAACTGGGGGGGCGGTTACGAGCAGTACTTC	CSANWGGGYEQYF
.	.	TRBV6-4	TRBJ2-1	TGTGCCAGCAGTGGGGAACAGGGTCATGAGCAGTTCTTC	CASSGEQGHEQFF
.	TRBD2	TRBV27	TRBJ2-5	TGTGCCAGCTCACTAGCGCAATATGGGGAGACCCAGTACTTC	CASSLAQYGETQYF
.	TRBD2	TRBV4-3	TRBJ2-2	TGCGCCAGCAGCCTAGGACTAGCGGGAGTGAACACCGGGGAGCTGTTTTTT	CASSLGLAGVNTGELFF
once	.	TRBV11-1	TRBJ2-6	TGTGCCACCAGGAGCCTCCGCTCTGGGGCCAACGTCCTGACTTTC	CATRSLRSGANVLTF
.	.	TRBV30	TRBJ2-3	TGTGCCTGGAGTCGGTGGTCCCAATCTCTGAGCACAGATACGCAGTATTTT	CAWSRWSQSLSTDTQYF
once	.	TRBV5-1	TRBJ1-6	TGCGCCAGCAGACGTGGCCTTGGCCCTAATTCACCCCTCCACTTT	CASRRGLGPNSPLHF
.	.	TRBV20-1	TRBJ1-1	TGCAGTGCTAGAGGGACAGCCGAAGCTTTCTTT	CSARGTAEAFF
few	.	TRBV5-6	TRBJ1-2	TGTGCCAGCAGCGCCGTCGAGGGCAGGCTATATTATGGCTACACCTTC	CASSAVEGRLYYGYTF
once	TRBD1	TRBV30	TRBJ1-4	TGTGCCTGGATGACTGATCTAGGGACAGGGAGAGAAGAAAAACTGTTTTTT	CAWMTDLGTGREEKLFF
.	TRBD1	TRBV6-1	TRBJ2-7	TGTGCCAGCAGTGAGACAGGGATCGGGACCTACGAGCAGTACTTC	CASSETGIGTYEQYF
.	.	TRBV4-2	TRBJ2-5	TGTGCCAGCAGCCAAGAAATAGCGGTCCAAGAGACCCAGTACTTC	CASSQEIAVQETQYF
.	.	TRBV29-1	TRBJ2-3	TGCAGTACGCGGACAAACCCCCAGTTGCTTCGATCTACGCAGTATTTT	CSTRTNPQLLRSTQYF
.	.	TRBV21-1	TRBJ2-7	TGTGCCAGCAGCAAAGCGCGGGGAACCCCAGAGGACGAGCAGTACTTC	CASSKARGTPEDEQYF
.	TRBD1	TRBV5-4	TRBJ1-2	TGTGCCAGCAGCAAACAGTCGACAGGGTATGGCTACACCTTC	CASSKQSTGYGYTF
few	.	TRBV5-1	TRBJ2-7	TGCGCCAGCAGCTACGACCCGGCCACGCGGGAGCAGTACTTC	CASSYDPATREQYF
.	.	TRBV12-5	TRBJ2-7	TGTGCTAGTGGTTTAATGGCTAGGGCGGGAGAGCAGTACTTC	CASGLMARAGEQYF
once	.	TRBV7-3	TRBJ2-1	TGTGCCAGCAGCTCGACTATATACAATGAGCAGTTCTTC	CASSSTIYNEQFF
.	TRBD1	TRBV10-3	TRBJ1-2	TGTGCCATCAGTGAAAGGGGGCAGGGAGGCTACACCTTC	CAISERGQGGYTF
once	TRBD1	TRBV11-2	TRBJ1-5	TGTGCCAGCAGCTCTGGGACAGAGAGCAATCAGCCCCAGCATTTT	CASSSGTESNQPQHF
few	TRBD1	TRBV4-1	TRBJ2-7	TGCGCCAGCAGCCAAGATCCGGGGACAGATTACGAGCAGTACTTC	CASSQDPGTDYEQYF
few	TRBD2	TRBV25-1	TRBJ2-5	TGTGCCAGCAGTATCAGCGGGAGTGTTGAGACCCAGTACTTC	CASSISGSVETQYF
.	TRBD1	TRBV27	TRBJ1-5	TGTGCCAGCAGTGCGGGACAGGCAAGCAATCAGCCCCAGCATTTT	CASSAGQASNQPQHF
.	TRBD1	TRBV25-1	TRBJ2-7	TGTGCCAGTAGTCGGGACAGGGTGATTTACGAGCAGTACTTC	CASSRDRVIYEQYF